One sample yielded the 2 T cell receptor beta chains listed below, sequenced in a study of blood T cell repertoires in COVID-19. Assay used: immunoSEQ multiplex PCR; TCRdb lists only in-frame clones, some missing. Of tens of thousands of clones listed, 90% to 95% are singletons. Sample: peripheral blood. The source is a human donor in a cohort sampled during active COVID-19.

V gene TRBV5-1 combines with J gene TRBJ1-1; 8 bases agree with TRBD1. The V and J ends lost 4 bases and 6 bases, in that order; junction bases with no gene match: 8. CDR3 size: 14 residues. Germline-derived CDR1 and CDR2 are SGHRS and YFSETQ. The CDR3 spells CASSQDRGGAEAFF. Here the CDR3 DNA reads TGCGCCAGCAGCCAAGACAGGGGTGGTGCTGAAGCTTTCTTT.

This chain joins TRBV14 and TRBJ2-1; 10 bases map to TRBD2. Germline CDR1 and CDR2: SGHDN and FVKESK. Trimming took 4 bases from V and 4 from J; bases not matched to a gene: 4. This CDR3 is built from 15 residues. The CDR3 here is CASSLWTSGYNEQFF. CDR3 DNA sequence: TGTGCCAGCAGCCTTTGGACTAGCGGTTACAATGAGCAGTTCTTC.